Shown below are 26 T cell receptor beta chains from a single sample sequenced in a study of T cell clonotyping in hematopoietic cell transplantation. Libraries were prepared by immunoSEQ multiplex PCR; TCRdb keeps only in-frame clonotypes and omits some of them. The sample has approximately 22,000 clones; 85% to 90% are singletons. Indicated time point: recipient sample about 28 days before transplant, after cytoreduction. The specimen comprised peripheral blood mononuclear cells, sampled before stem cell transplant. These receptors came from a young man with biphenotypic leukemia. Some clones in this sample may be carry-over from other donors' samples.

The chain carries TRBV5-1 and TRBJ1-2; the D is unclear. Germline V gene sequence: CDR1 SGHRS, CDR2 YFSETQ. Trimming shortened V by 2 bases and J by 7 bases, and 6 bases separated the two germline ends. The CDR3 is made up of 11 amino acids. The CDR3 sequence is CASSFAGGYTF. The CDR3 nucleotides are TGCGCCAGCAGCTTCGCGGGTGGCTACACCTTC.

This chain joins TRBV5-4 and TRBJ2-1, with 9 bases aligning to TRBD2. This CDR3 comprises 15 residues. In germline, CDR1 is SGHNT, CDR2 YYREEE (reference sequence). The junction had 5 bases not matched to a gene; V was cut back by 3 bases and J by 4 bases. The CDR3 coding sequence is TGTGCCAGCAGCTATAGACTAGCGGATTACAATGAGCAGTTCTTC. This sequence encodes CASSYRLADYNEQFF.

The J gene is TRBJ1-1, the V gene TRBV28; tentative D call: TRBD1 (6 bases). Trimming shortened V by 6 bases and J by 2 bases, and 13 bases separated the two germline ends. This CDR3 contains 14 residues. Germline CDR1 reads MDHEN; CDR2 reads SYDVKM. CDR3 DNA: TGTGCCAGCAGCTCCGGGACACCTAACACTGAAGCTTTCTTT. This codes for CASSSGTPNTEAFF.

CDR3 nucleotides: TGTGCCAGCAGCTTCGGGGCCGACGGAAACACCATATATTTT. Translating it yields CASSFGADGNTIYF. The rearrangement joins TRBV7-9 to TRBJ1-3; a weak D match, TRBD1 (5 bases). The germline V and J ends were trimmed by 3 bases and 4 bases, with 10 bases remaining between them. The germline V gene encodes CDR1 SEHNR and CDR2 FQNEAQ (reference sequence). This CDR3 spans 14 amino acids.

V usage is TRBV15 and J usage is TRBJ2-2; D tentatively fits TRBD1 or TRBD2 (5 bases each). V lost 2 bases, J lost 1 base, and 14 bases lay in between. The germline CDR1 and CDR2 sequences are LNHNV and YYDKDF (reference sequence). The CDR3 sequence is 17 residues long. In DNA form, the CDR3 reads TGTGCCACCAGCAGATCACCCCGGGGCAGGAACACCGGGGAGCTGTTTTTT. This codes for CATSRSPRGRNTGELFF.

The J gene is TRBJ1-1, the V gene TRBV6-5, with no clear D. Trimming removed 7 bases from V and 3 bases from J, with 12 bases in between. Per the germline V gene, CDR1 is MNHEY and CDR2 is SVGAGI. The CDR3 is 13 amino acids. CDR3 bases: TGTGCCAGCACCCCACGAAGAGACACTGAAGCTTTCTTT. Translating it yields CASTPRRDTEAFF.

This sequence joins TRBV29-1 and TRBJ1-3; weak D call: TRBD1 (6 bases). The germline V and J ends were trimmed by 4 bases and 2 bases, with 12 bases remaining between them. Per the germline V gene, CDR1 is SQVTM and CDR2 is ANQGSEA. This CDR3 has 14 residues. CDR3 nucleotides: TGCAGCGTTGCTGGGGAGGGGGCTGGAAACACCATATATTTT. Encoded protein: CSVAGEGAGNTIYF.

J is TRBJ1-5 and V is TRBV10-1; D remains unclear. The V gene lost 2 bases and the J gene lost 4 bases, with 9 bases spanning the gap. Germline CDR1 reads WNHNN; CDR2 reads SYGVQD (reference sequence). The CDR3 has 14 amino acids. The CDR3 reads CASSEARYNQPQHF. The CDR3 DNA sequence: TGCGCCAGCAGTGAGGCTCGCTATAATCAGCCCCAGCATTTT.

This clone has only one observation. The chain uses TRBV15 and TRBJ1-2; D is possibly TRBD1 (5 bases). Germline loops: CDR1 LNHNV, CDR2 YYDKDF (reference sequence). V was clipped by 0 bases and J by 4 bases, with 9 bases between them. The CDR3 runs to 14 residues. The CDR3 bases are TGTGCCACCAGCAGAGATTGGGGCAGCTATGGCTACACCTTC. It yields the protein CATSRDWGSYGYTF.

V usage is TRBV4-3 and J usage is TRBJ1-2; maybe TRBD1 (6 bases). This CDR3 is 15 amino acids long. Germline loops: CDR1 LGHNA, CDR2 YSLEER. The germline V and J ends were trimmed by 4 bases and 2 bases, with 14 bases remaining between them. The CDR3 bases are TGCGCCAGCAGCCCCACGCAGGGGACGAACTATGGCTACACCTTC. Translation gives CASSPTQGTNYGYTF.

The chain couples TRBV11-2 to TRBJ1-1, with D hard to call. Between the trimmed V and J ends, which lost 6 bases and 7 bases, there was a span of 9 bases. The CDR3 is 11 amino acids. Germline CDR1 reads SGHAT; CDR2 reads FQNNGV. The CDR3 is CASSFSVEAFF. The CDR3 region has the DNA TGTGCCAGCAGTTTTTCCGTTGAAGCTTTCTTT. Together with reference TRBV11-2 and TRBJ1-1, the CDR3 gives the full variable domain: EAGVAQSPRYKIIEKRQSVAFWCNPISGHATLYWYQQILGQGPKLLIQFQNNGVVDDSQLPKDRFSAERLKGVDSTLKIQPAKLEDSAVYLCASSFSVEAFFGQGTRLTVV.

This chain links TRBV5-4 with TRBJ2-7, with a possible D match to TRBD2 (6 bases). The V gene's germline CDR1 is SGHNT and CDR2 YYREEE (reference sequence). With 2 bases removed from V and 0 bases from J, the gap between germline ends came to 12 bases. The CDR3 is 15 residues long. CDR3 nucleotide sequence: TGTGCCAGCAGCTTAGGCGGGGTATCCTCCTACGAGCAGTACTTC. Its protein is CASSLGGVSSYEQYF. Full variable domain (remainder filled in from reference TRBV5-4 and TRBJ2-7): ETGVTQSPTHLIKTRGQQVTLRCSSQSGHNTVSWYQQALGQGPQFIFQYYREEENGRGNFPPRFSGLQFPNYSSELNVNALELDDSALYLCASSLGGVSSYEQYFGPGTRLTVT.

The chain carries TRBV5-4 and TRBJ2-7; TRBD2 agrees at 7 bases. The CDR3 runs to 18 residues. After removal of 1 base from V and 0 bases from J, the junction contained 13 bases not matched to a gene. Per germline, CDR1 SGHNT and CDR2 YYREEE (reference sequence). CDR3 amino acids: CASSLSPGRGFRSYEQYF. In DNA, the CDR3 is TGTGCCAGCAGCTTGTCCCCGGGGCGGGGGTTCCGCTCCTACGAGCAGTACTTC.

This chain connects TRBV5-6 to TRBJ1-5; D might be TRBD1 (6 bases). The CDR3 contains 13 residues. Trimming shortened V by 0 bases and J by 6 bases, and 7 bases separated the two germline ends. The germline V gene has CDR1 SGHDT and CDR2 YYEEEE. CDR3 coding DNA: TGTGCCAGCAGCTTGGACAGGGTTCAGCCCCAGCATTTT. This codes for CASSLDRVQPQHF.

This chain uses TRBV7-2 with TRBJ2-5; unclear D gene. Between the trimmed V and J ends, which lost 2 bases and 5 bases, there was a span of 3 bases. The CDR3 extends over 11 amino acids. CDR1 and CDR2 (germline): SGHTA, FQGNSA. The CDR3 is CASSLFETQYF. The CDR3 DNA reads TGTGCCAGCAGCTTATTCGAGACCCAGTACTTC. Variable domain in full (rest from reference TRBV7-2 and TRBJ2-5): GAGVSQSPSNKVTEKGKDVELRCDPISGHTALYWYRQSLGQGLEFLIYFQGNSAPDKSGLPSDRFSAERTGGSVSTLTIQRTQQEDSAVYLCASSLFETQYFGPGTRLLVL.

The gene calls are TRBV7-2 and TRBJ1-6, with 9 bases matching TRBD1. V trimming: 7 bases; J trimming: 5 bases; junction bases outside the gene matches: 6. This CDR3 has 15 amino acids. Germline V lookup: CDR1 SGHTA, CDR2 FQGNSA. CDR3 in amino acids: CASITGQGHNSPLHF. CDR3 bases: TGTGCCAGCATCACGGGACAGGGTCATAATTCACCCCTCCACTTT.

This chain connects TRBV5-6 to TRBJ1-6; 9 nucleotides line up with TRBD1. V was clipped by 4 bases and J by 8 bases; unmatched bases: 10. The CDR3 is 16 residues long. From germline, CDR1 is SGHDT and CDR2 YYEEEE. CDR3 nucleotide sequence: TGTGCCAGCAGCAGGGGGGACAGGGTAATTGATTCACCCCTCCACTTT. Translated: CASSRGDRVIDSPLHF.

The CDR3 coding sequence is TGTGCCAGCAGCTTCACGAAATGGGACACTGAAGCTTTCTTT. It yields the protein CASSFTKWDTEAFF. This chain links TRBV5-4 with TRBJ1-1; D not resolved. The germline CDR1 and CDR2 sequences are SGHNT and YYREEE (reference sequence). This CDR3 has 14 residues. Deletions cut 2 bases from V and 3 bases from J, with 11 bases between.

This clone was observed once. The CDR3 is CASSLGGMQGGYEQYF. The CDR3 coding sequence is TGTGCCAGCAGCTTGGGGGGGATGCAAGGAGGCTACGAGCAGTACTTC. The J gene is TRBJ2-7, the V gene TRBV5-4; D could derive from TRBD1 or TRBD2 (5 bases each). Germline assignment: CDR1 SGHNT and CDR2 YYREEE (reference sequence). The length of the CDR3 is 16 residues. V was cut by 0 bases and J by 3 bases, with 16 bases left in between. Full variable domain (missing parts from reference TRBV5-4 and TRBJ2-7): ETGVTQSPTHLIKTRGQQVTLRCSSQSGHNTVSWYQQALGQGPQFIFQYYREEENGRGNFPPRFSGLQFPNYSSELNVNALELDDSALYLCASSLGGMQGGYEQYFGPGTRLTVT.

For this clone: The same CDR3 also results from other DNA sequences found in this sample. The gene calls are TRBV19 and TRBJ1-1; no definite D call. Germline assignment: CDR1 LNHDA and CDR2 SQIVND (reference sequence). The CDR3 is 11 amino acids. V shed 6 bases and J shed 1 base, with 3 bases lying between them. The CDR3 bases are TGTGCCAGTAGACGGAACACTGAAGCTTTCTTT. Translating gives CASRRNTEAFF.

V is TRBV12-5 and J is TRBJ1-5; 8 bases line up with TRBD1. The CDR3 is 14 residues long. Losses at the gene ends were 5 bases for V and 3 bases for J; bases not matched to a gene: 3. Looked up from germline, CDR1 is LGHNT and CDR2 is FRNRAP. The chain's CDR3 is CASGPGGLNQPQHF. In DNA, the CDR3 is TGTGCTAGTGGTCCAGGGGGCCTCAATCAGCCCCAGCATTTT.

The chain has TRBV7-2 and TRBJ1-5; TRBD1 is a possible D gene (6 bases). The CDR3 runs to 14 residues. The germline V and J ends were trimmed by 4 bases and 7 bases, with 14 bases remaining between them. Germline loops: CDR1 SGHTA, CDR2 FQGNSA. Written as DNA, the CDR3 is TGTGCCAGCAGCTCACAGGGACATCTCCAGCCCCAGCATTTT. Protein sequence: CASSSQGHLQPQHF.

This chain uses TRBV6-5 with TRBJ1-4, with unresolved D. The CDR3 is 14 amino acids. The V end was cut by 7 bases, the J end by 2 bases, with 11 bases between. The germline gives CDR1 MNHEY, CDR2 SVGAGI. The CDR3 loop is CASKTAFTNEKLFF. CDR3 coding DNA: TGTGCCAGCAAAACAGCATTCACTAATGAAAAACTGTTTTTT.

The rearrangement links TRBV29-1 to TRBJ2-7, with 8 bases matching TRBD1. This CDR3 has 13 amino acids. Germline V gene lookup returns CDR1 SQVTM and CDR2 ANQGSEA. With 4 bases clipped from V and 0 bases from J, the junction kept 2 bases outside the gene matches. CDR3 protein: CSVGGTGSYEQYF. CDR3 DNA sequence: TGCAGCGTTGGGGGGACAGGCTCCTACGAGCAGTACTTC.

This rearrangement joins TRBV23-1 to TRBJ1-2; D might be TRBD1 (6 bases). TRBV23-1 is an ORF, and what it does is uncertain. The CDR3 totals 13 residues. Trimming took off 7 bases at V and 4 bases at J, with 13 bases between the two ends. This chain's CDR3 is CASTRTGTYGYTF. DNA of the CDR3: TGCGCCAGCACACGAACAGGGACCTATGGCTACACCTTC.

The chain recombines TRBV4-3 with TRBJ2-5; 9 positions match TRBD1. V shed 3 bases and J 4 bases; nucleotides not matched to a gene: 6. The germline V gene has CDR1 LGHNA and CDR2 YSLEER. This CDR3 has 15 amino acids. CDR3: CASSHAQGAAETQYF. The CDR3 DNA reads TGCGCCAGCAGCCACGCACAGGGGGCCGCAGAGACCCAGTACTTC.